These 21 T cell receptor beta chains were sequenced from one sample in a study of T-cell reconstitution after alpha-beta-depleted transplantation in children. Preparation of the TCRbeta library was carried out with unique molecular identifiers. TCRdb analysed the PCR reads with MiXCR anew, one entry per CDR3 protein. The sample holds about a million distinct CDR3 sequences; roughly 29% are singletons and the top ten take 28%. Material: PBMCs, mostly from graft donor cells, obtained 360 days after TCRalphabeta/CD19-depleted stem cell transplant. These receptor sequences come from a boy under three years old who had a stem cell transplant for SCID, so the T cells may come from the graft donor.

This clonotype was seen ten or more times. The chain has TRBV5-6 and TRBJ1-1; 7 nucleotides line up with TRBD1. V was clipped by 4 bases and J by 2 bases; unmatched bases: 8. Per the germline V gene, CDR1 is SGHDT and CDR2 is YYEEEE. CDR3 length: 15 residues. The chain's CDR3 is CASSPTGKGNTEAFF. In DNA, the CDR3 is TGTGCCAGCAGCCCGACAGGGAAAGGTAACACTGAAGCTTTCTTT.

The chain is built from TRBV27 and TRBJ2-2, with TRBD2 identical over 7 bases. Trimming removed 7 bases from V and 5 bases from J; junction bases left unmatched: 10. There are 15 residues in the CDR3. Germline assignment: CDR1 MNHEY and CDR2 SMNVEV (reference sequence). The CDR3 region is CASNPAGYPTGELFF. CDR3 sequence (DNA): TGTGCCAGCAACCCAGCGGGGTATCCGACCGGGGAGCTGTTTTTT.

A few counts support this clonotype. The rearrangement uses TRBV20-1 and TRBJ2-1, with 15 nucleotides matching TRBD2. This CDR3 contains 15 residues. J was trimmed by 10 bases and V by 3 bases; bases with no gene match: 7. CDR1 and CDR2 from the germline V gene are DFQATT and SNEGSKA (reference sequence). The DNA for the CDR3 is TGCAGTGCTAGGAGTGGACTAGCGGGGGGGCAAGAGCAGTTCTTC. This encodes CSARSGLAGGQEQFF.

This chain links TRBV20-1 with TRBJ2-5, with TRBD2 matching 11 bases. The CDR3 consists of 15 residues. Unmatched junction bases numbered 0, after V lost 0 bases and J lost 0 bases. Germline CDR1 DFQATT, CDR2 SNEGSKA (reference sequence). The CDR3 region has the DNA TGCAGTGCTAGAGAACTAGCGGGGGACCAAGAGACCCAGTACTTC. Its translation is CSARELAGDQETQYF.

This chain links TRBV20-1 with TRBJ2-2; 8 bases map to TRBD1. Germline V gene lookup returns CDR1 DFQATT and CDR2 SNEGSKA (reference sequence). This CDR3 is built from 15 residues. V lost 2 bases, J lost 4 bases, and 6 bases stayed unmatched. CDR3: CSARPRGRITGELFF. CDR3 sequence (DNA): TGCAGTGCTAGACCCAGGGGGCGCATCACCGGGGAGCTGTTTTTT.

This rearrangement joins TRBV11-2 to TRBJ2-3; 9 bases map to TRBD2. The CDR3 has 16 residues. The germline CDR1 and CDR2 sequences are SGHAT and FQNNGV. J gave up 7 bases and V 3 bases, and 11 bases lay outside the gene matches. For the CDR3, the DNA is TGTGCCAGCAGCTTCCAGACTAGCGGTCTTCTTAATACGCAGTATTTT. As protein: CASSFQTSGLLNTQYF.

V usage is TRBV5-1 and J usage is TRBJ1-6; no firm D call. The CDR3 spans 16 residues. V was pared by 0 bases and J by 6 bases, with 13 bases between. Per germline, CDR1 SGHRS and CDR2 YFSETQ. CDR3: CASSLAGGSANSPLHF. CDR3 nucleotide sequence: TGCGCCAGCAGCTTGGCCGGCGGCTCGGCTAATTCACCCCTCCACTTT.

This clonotype was seen more than once but under ten times. Written as DNA, the CDR3 is TGTGCCAGCAGCTTAGGGGACAGGGGTTTCGGAGAGACCCAGTACTTC. Residues: CASSLGDRGFGETQYF. The gene calls are TRBV7-9 and TRBJ2-5, with 10 nucleotides matching TRBD1. CDR1 and CDR2 from the germline V gene are SEHNR and FQNEAQ (reference sequence). The V gene end was trimmed by 1 base and the J gene end by 4 bases; junction bases not matched to a gene: 6. The CDR3 is 16 amino acids.

This clonotype was detected many times. The chain employs TRBV20-1 and TRBJ2-5; D is possibly TRBD1 (6 bases). CDR1 is DFQATT, CDR2 SNEGSKA, per germline (reference sequence). This CDR3 has 11 residues. With 7 bases removed from V and 5 bases from J, the gap between germline ends came to 11 bases. CDR3 nucleotides: TGCAGTGTGGACAGCAGGGAGACCCAGTACTTC. Protein sequence: CSVDSRETQYF.

This clonotype came up many times. V is TRBV2 and J is TRBJ1-5; D is undetermined. The CDR3 covers 12 residues. Trimming pared 3 bases from V and 1 base from J, leaving 1 base between. The germline gives CDR1 SNHLY, CDR2 FYNNEI. CDR3 in DNA: TGTGCCAGCAGTGACAGCAATCAGCCCCAGCATTTT. This gives the protein CASSDSNQPQHF.

This clonotype was observed a handful of times. The V gene is TRBV20-1, the J gene TRBJ2-4; TRBD2 matches 7 bases. J lost 6 bases, V lost 2 bases, and 4 bases had no gene match. The V gene's germline CDR1 is DFQATT and CDR2 SNEGSKA (reference sequence). The CDR3 extends over 13 amino acids. CDR3 in DNA: TGCAGTGCTAGAACGGGGAGGGGAAACATTCAGTACTTC. Translated, it gives CSARTGRGNIQYF.

The sample holds a few counts of this clonotype. The rearrangement joins TRBV4-1 to TRBJ1-1; D is ambiguous. The V end was cut by 4 bases, the J end by 3 bases, with 15 bases between. Germline V gives CDR1 MGHRA, CDR2 YSYEKL. The CDR3 totals 15 residues. Here the CDR3 reads CASSLLMFPDTEAFF. The CDR3 DNA reads TGCGCCAGCAGCCTCTTAATGTTCCCGGACACTGAAGCTTTCTTT.

The chain joins TRBV20-1 to TRBJ2-3, with D possibly being TRBD1 (5 bases). V was pared by 5 bases and J by 2 bases, with 17 bases between. The CDR3 runs to 15 residues. Germline V gives CDR1 DFQATT, CDR2 SNEGSKA (reference sequence). This chain's CDR3 is CSAQIHAGSTDTQYF. The CDR3 bases are TGCAGTGCTCAGATCCACGCAGGGTCCACAGATACGCAGTATTTT.

The chain has TRBV4-2 and TRBJ1-2; D gene ambiguous. The CDR3 contains 14 residues. Germline assignment: CDR1 LGHNA and CDR2 YNFKEQ. V was shortened by 3 bases and J by 4 bases, with 12 bases between the two germline ends. In DNA, the CDR3 is TGTGCCAGCAGCCAGGAGACGACCTTCTATGGCTACACCTTC. This translates into CASSQETTFYGYTF.

The sample holds a few counts of this clonotype. The chain is built from TRBV12-3 or TRBV12-4 and TRBJ2-7; D gene ambiguous. The CDR3 runs to 14 residues. Trimming stripped 8 bases from V and 3 bases from J, with 17 bases between. The CDR3 region has the DNA TGTGCCAGCCCCCTCGGGTTATCAGGCTACGAGCAGTACTTC. Its translation is CASPLGLSGYEQYF.

The CDR3 DNA sequence: TGCGCCAGCAGCCCGGGGGGGGGTTCGAACACTGAAGCTTTCTTT. Protein: CASSPGGGSNTEAFF. The V and J genes are TRBV5-1 and TRBJ1-1; the D gene is possibly TRBD1 (5 bases). V was trimmed by 4 bases and J by 1 base, leaving 14 bases between them. The germline gives CDR1 SGHRS, CDR2 YFSETQ. This CDR3 is built from 15 residues.

The rearrangement uses TRBV15 and TRBJ2-5; D ambiguous. This CDR3 is 14 amino acids long. CDR1 is LNHNV and CDR2 is YYDKDF in the germline V gene (reference sequence). Trimming pared 0 bases from V and 5 bases from J, leaving 10 bases between. Here the CDR3 reads CATSRDFSLETQYF. The CDR3, as DNA: TGTGCCACCAGCAGAGATTTCTCCCTGGAGACCCAGTACTTC. Looking up the rest from reference TRBV15 and TRBJ2-5 gives the full variable domain: DAMVIQNPRYQVTQFGKPVTLSCSQTLNHNVMYWYQQKSSQAPKLLFHYYDKDFNNEADTPDNFQSRRPNTSFCFLDIRSPGLGDTAMYLCATSRDFSLETQYFGPGTRLLVL.

This clonotype appeared a single time. J is TRBJ2-3 and V is TRBV4-1, with TRBD2 matching 12 bases. Germline-derived CDR1 and CDR2 are MGHRA and YSYEKL. J was trimmed by 0 bases and V by 0 bases; bases with no gene match: 7. CDR3 length: 19 amino acids. The CDR3 DNA reads TGCGCCAGCAGCCAAGATGGGACTAGCGGGCGGTCTAGCACAGATACGCAGTATTTT. Protein sequence: CASSQDGTSGRSSTDTQYF.

The chain has TRBV5-1 and TRBJ2-1; 9 bases fit TRBD2. After removal of 0 bases from V and 3 bases from J, the junction contained 10 bases not matched to a gene. The length of the CDR3 is 18 residues. Germline CDR1 is SGHRS and CDR2 is YFSETQ. The CDR3 sequence: CASSLASGGPPFYNEQFF. The CDR3 nucleotides read TGCGCCAGCAGCTTGGCCAGCGGGGGGCCCCCTTTCTACAATGAGCAGTTCTTC.

V usage is TRBV6-2 or TRBV6-3 and J usage is TRBJ2-7; 7 bases are shared with TRBD1. The J segment lost 2 bases and the V segment lost 4 bases, leaving 11 bases of the junction unmatched. The CDR3 runs to 16 residues. Germline CDR1 is MNHEY and CDR2 is SVGEGT. In DNA, the CDR3 is TGTGCCAGCAGTTCGACCCGCCGGGACAGACCCTACGAGCAGTACTTC. This translates into CASSSTRRDRPYEQYF.

The chain uses TRBV20-1 and TRBJ2-7; 8 bases are a match to TRBD1. Germline V gene data show CDR1 as DFQATT and CDR2 as SNEGSKA (reference sequence). The length of the CDR3 is 15 residues. J was trimmed by 2 bases and V by 4 bases; bases with no gene match: 10. The CDR3 reads CSATTGQGRAYEQYF. The CDR3 DNA sequence: TGCAGTGCTACGACCGGACAGGGTCGCGCCTACGAGCAGTACTTC.